This is a list of T cell receptor beta chains from one sample in a study of response to subunit inactivated influenza vaccine. One entry per CDR3 protein, called by TCRdb with MiXCR from the RT-PCR reads. The table records around 850,000 distinct CDR3 sequences, around 18% of them present only once. Sequencing was performed on PBMCs from blood, taken around 5 days after vaccination. The receptors here all came from a man in his forties or fifties who received an inactivated influenza vaccine. CDR3s include the opening cysteine and the closing phenylalanine or tryptophan. A D gene is named only where the DNA matches it firmly.

V: TRBV7-8
D: TRBD2
length: 17
J: TRBJ2-1
CDR3: CASSLRSSLAGWNEQFF

V: TRBV10-2
D: .
length: 16
J: TRBJ1-5
CDR3: CASSESRYSRNQPQHF

V: TRBV20-1
D: TRBD2
length: 14
J: TRBJ2-3
CDR3: CSAASGRAQDTQYF

V: TRBV5-1
D: .
length: 15
J: TRBJ1-3
CDR3: CASSPAGHSGNTIYF

V: TRBV20-1
D: .
length: 14
J: TRBJ2-7
CDR3: CSARDRLQGSEQYF

V: TRBV5-1
D: .
length: 13
J: TRBJ2-1
CDR3: CASSSGLFYEQFF

V: TRBV7-9
D: TRBD1
length: 14
J: TRBJ1-5
CDR3: CASSQDRVDQPQHF

V: TRBV7-2
D: TRBD1
length: 16
J: TRBJ1-5
CDR3: CASSLGQPSSNQPQHF

V: TRBV4-2
D: TRBD2
length: 16
J: TRBJ2-1
CDR3: CASSQAGLADGSEQFF

V: TRBV28
D: TRBD1
length: 19
J: TRBJ1-5
CDR3: CASSAYLGQGAYSNQPQHF

V: TRBV6-5
D: TRBD1
length: 15
J: TRBJ1-2
CDR3: CASSYSGQGVYGYTF

V: TRBV20-1
D: TRBD2
length: 15
J: TRBJ2-7
CDR3: CSAPGGGSISYEQYF

V: TRBV29-1
D: TRBD1
length: 11
J: TRBJ2-5
CDR3: CSVGDRVTQYF

V: TRBV29-1
D: TRBD2
length: 14
J: TRBJ2-3
CDR3: CSVVPSGRTDTQYF

V: TRBV5-8
D: TRBD1
length: 15
J: TRBJ1-3
CDR3: CASSQARGRSPTIYF

V: TRBV2
D: TRBD1
length: 15
J: TRBJ2-1
CDR3: CASSELGQAYIEQFF

V: TRBV5-1
D: TRBD2
length: 13
J: TRBJ2-7
CDR3: CASTGGNSYEQYF

V: TRBV20-1
D: .
length: 15
J: TRBJ1-5
CDR3: CSAPAGASGNQPQHF

V: TRBV4-2
D: .
length: 14
J: TRBJ2-1
CDR3: CASSQEASRAEQFF

V: TRBV9
D: .
length: 14
J: TRBJ2-1
CDR3: CASSVGSGYNEQFF

V: TRBV5-1
D: .
length: 14
J: TRBJ1-6
CDR3: CASKEENYNSPLHF

V: TRBV20-1
D: TRBD2
length: 14
J: TRBJ2-5
CDR3: CSASLAGGRETQYF

V: TRBV2
D: .
length: 13
J: TRBJ2-5
CDR3: CASSITGRETQYF

V: TRBV12-3/TRBV12-4
D: TRBD2
length: 12
J: TRBJ2-5
CDR3: CASGIAGETQYF

V: TRBV25-1
D: .
length: 15
J: TRBJ1-4
CDR3: CASSDTLTVNEKLFF

V: TRBV12-3/TRBV12-4
D: .
length: 14
J: TRBJ2-5
CDR3: CASSFHSSRETQYF

V: TRBV5-5
D: .
length: 12
J: TRBJ2-1
CDR3: CASSLGYGEQFF

V: TRBV5-1
D: TRBD1
length: 15
J: TRBJ1-4
CDR3: CASSGQGAKNEKLFF

V: TRBV6-2/TRBV6-3
D: TRBD2
length: 21
J: TRBJ2-2
CDR3: CASSYQGTSGRGLWGTGELFF

V: TRBV6-5
D: .
length: 11
J: TRBJ1-1
CDR3: CASSQGKFAFF

V: TRBV11-2
D: TRBD2
length: 17
J: TRBJ2-2
CDR3: CASSLRPGLANTGELFF

V: TRBV12-3/TRBV12-4
D: .
length: 14
J: TRBJ1-1
CDR3: CASSFEGQNTEAFF

V: TRBV9
D: .
length: 16
J: TRBJ2-1
CDR3: CASHNRLEGSYNEQFF

V: TRBV6-2/TRBV6-3
D: TRBD2
length: 16
J: TRBJ2-3
CDR3: CASSPRTSGRRDTQYF

V: TRBV6-1
D: TRBD2
length: 15
J: TRBJ2-5
CDR3: CVSAGTSVGGETQYF

V: TRBV20-1
D: .
length: 13
J: TRBJ2-2
CDR3: CSAREVGTGELFF

V: TRBV6-1
D: .
length: 12
J: TRBJ1-6
CDR3: CASNGQTSPLHF

V: TRBV20-1
D: .
length: 15
J: TRBJ2-2
CDR3: CSARDLRRGTGELFF

V: TRBV5-1
D: .
length: 14
J: TRBJ1-5
CDR3: CASSSGPGDQPQHF

V: TRBV6-5
D: .
length: 14
J: TRBJ2-3
CDR3: CASSSVMGSDTQYF

V: TRBV7-6
D: .
length: 15
J: TRBJ1-3
CDR3: CASSSRDTIGNTIYF

V: TRBV19
D: .
length: 17
J: TRBJ2-1
CDR3: CASSIGGGPHIYNEQFF

V: TRBV5-6
D: TRBD1
length: 16
J: TRBJ2-7
CDR3: CASSLIFGDRAMAEYF

V: TRBV6-5
D: .
length: 15
J: TRBJ1-6
CDR3: CASSYSGRLNSPLHF

V: TRBV13
D: TRBD2
length: 16
J: TRBJ2-7
CDR3: CASSGWSGLAAYEQYF

V: TRBV20-1
D: .
length: 12
J: TRBJ2-1
CDR3: CSARDPGEEQFF

V: TRBV29-1
D: .
length: 11
J: TRBJ1-4
CDR3: CSVRTNDKLFF

V: TRBV7-2
D: .
length: 14
J: TRBJ2-1
CDR3: CASSTTGTNNEQFF

V: TRBV20-1
D: TRBD1
length: 13
J: TRBJ2-5
CDR3: CSVNRGSQETQYF

V: TRBV5-1
D: TRBD1
length: 16
J: TRBJ2-7
CDR3: CASSLARGRRTYEQYF

V: TRBV20-1
D: .
length: 12
J: TRBJ1-2
CDR3: CSAGRPNYGYTF

V: TRBV29-1
D: .
length: 15
J: TRBJ2-1
CDR3: CSVEDPGRSYNEQFF

V: TRBV7-9
D: TRBD1
length: 14
J: TRBJ1-1
CDR3: CASSWGAGGGEAFF

V: TRBV5-1
D: .
length: 17
J: TRBJ1-2
CDR3: CASSTARTSGLPYGYTF

V: TRBV20-1
D: TRBD1
length: 16
J: TRBJ2-3
CDR3: CSASRPDRVAVDTQYF

V: TRBV7-8
D: .
length: 15
J: TRBJ1-2
CDR3: CASSLGVASNYGYTF

V: TRBV15
D: .
length: 16
J: TRBJ2-3
CDR3: CATSALGRGFTDTQYF

V: TRBV4-3
D: TRBD2
length: 16
J: TRBJ2-3
CDR3: CASSQGASGSTDTQYF

V: TRBV12-3/TRBV12-4
D: .
length: 15
J: TRBJ1-3
CDR3: CASRGALGPGNTIYF